Ten or more counts support the clone carrying this TCR beta chain. The antigen remains unidentified. For TCR beta, libraries came from iRepertoire HTBI primers and Arm-PCR of CDR3 regions. TCRdb analysed the multiplex PCR reads with MiXCR anew, one entry per CDR3 protein. The profile shows 400,000 to 500,000 distinct CDR3 sequences, approximately 14% of them singletons. The V and J ends lost 4 bases and 5 bases respectively, with 11 bases between them. Germline V CDR1 and CDR2: SGHVS, FQNEAQ. The CDR3 is 13 residues long. Time point given: newly diagnosed GD, antithyroid drugs for less than 3 months. After RNA was extracted from PBMCs, the TCR library was made from it. The sample originates from a study of regulatory T cells in long-lasting Graves disease. Study observations and caveats: Persistent patients shared more public clonotypes (2,741) than newly diagnosed patients (approximately 1,000). Limited sample numbers may have lowered accuracy.

These sequences were also reported in another study, on T cells in Graves' hyperthyroidism and ophthalmopathy.

The specimen was peripheral blood mononuclear cells (PBMCs), collected at new diagnosis, from a patient treated with antithyroid drugs. The receptor was derived from a woman between 50 and 59 years old with Graves disease. The V call is TRBV7-8, the J call TRBJ1-2, with D perhaps matching TRBD1 (6 bases). The CDR3 loop reads CASSSGTFYGYTF. CDR3 in DNA: TGTGCCAGCAGCTCTGGGACATTTTATGGCTACACCTTC.